This T cell receptor (beta chain) emerged from a study of blood T cells in healthy people across ages. This clonotype was seen repeatedly, ten times or more. The target antigen is unknown. Germline V gene sequence: CDR1 WSHSY, CDR2 SAAADI. The CDR3 is 14 residues long. The ends were cut back, 0 bases at V and 9 bases at J, with 13 bases in the middle. The extraction recovered at least 5 micrograms of total RNA per sample. Combining a sample-barcoded 5' primer with a J-beta primer mix, a second PCR ran for roughly 7 to 11 cycles. TCRdb analysed the 5' RACE reads with MiXCR anew, one entry per CDR3 protein. The sample consists of about 650,000 distinct CDR3 sequences, roughly 32% of them appearing once. General observations from the study: With age, beta diversity per million T cells declined roughly linearly, significantly by about 40. The unsorted PBMCs prevented any conclusive comparison of naive versus antigen-experienced cells. CMV status of donors was not determined, possibly confounding expanded clonotype changes.

The V gene is TRBV10-2, the J gene TRBJ2-3; no clear D. This receptor was identified in a woman at least 80 years old in good health. Input material: blood. CDR3: CASSESLSGWTQYF. The DNA of the CDR3 is TGCGCCAGCAGTGAGTCCCTATCAGGTTGGACGCAGTATTTT.